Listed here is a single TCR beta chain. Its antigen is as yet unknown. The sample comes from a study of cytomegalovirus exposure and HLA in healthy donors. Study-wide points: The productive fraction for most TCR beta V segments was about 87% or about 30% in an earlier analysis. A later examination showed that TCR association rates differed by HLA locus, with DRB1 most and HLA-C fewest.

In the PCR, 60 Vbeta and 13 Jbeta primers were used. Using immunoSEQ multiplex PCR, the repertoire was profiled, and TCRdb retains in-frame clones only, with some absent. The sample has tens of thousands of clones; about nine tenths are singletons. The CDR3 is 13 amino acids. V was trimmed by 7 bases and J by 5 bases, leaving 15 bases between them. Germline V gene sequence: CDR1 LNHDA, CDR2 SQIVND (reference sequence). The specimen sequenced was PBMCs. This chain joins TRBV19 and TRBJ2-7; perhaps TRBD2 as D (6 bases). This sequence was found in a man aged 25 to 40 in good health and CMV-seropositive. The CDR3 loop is CASNGRNWHEQYF. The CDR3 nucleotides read TGTGCCAGTAACGGGAGAAATTGGCACGAGCAGTACTTC.